The subject of this entry is one T cell receptor (beta chain). The antigen is undetermined. Clones were read by immunoSEQ multiplex PCR, and TCRdb kept only the in-frame ones, dropping some. There are about 83,000 clones in the sample; 80% to 95% occur only once, and 28% lies in the top ten. These data originate in a study of T cell responses to AZD1222 COVID-19 vaccine. Overall study results and limits: The study sampled repertoires only after the peak T cell response. A rise in Spike-specific TCR breadth and depth followed two AZD1222 doses. Among the donors, most were white British and more were female, and clonal diversity was possibly underestimated.

The CDR3 spans 11 residues. Germline V gene lookup returns CDR1 DFQATT and CDR2 SNEGSKA (reference sequence). The ends were cut back, 4 bases at V and 3 bases at J, with 6 bases in the middle. This clonotype originated in an adult who received the AZD1222 COVID-19 vaccine. Specimen: peripheral blood, collected 28 days after the second AZD1222 dose. The chain has TRBV20-1 and TRBJ2-5; a possible D gene is TRBD2 (5 bases). CDR3 protein: CSATGEETQYF. The DNA of the CDR3 is TGCAGTGCTACCGGGGAAGAGACCCAGTACTTC.